This T cell receptor beta chain was sequenced for a study of OX40 agonist ivuxolimab in advanced cancers. Study in general: An agonistic anti-OX40 (CD134) antibody, ivuxolimab, was used to treat the patients.

TCRdb's table, derived via immunoSEQ multiplex PCR, lists solely in-frame clones and lacks some. The data contain approximately 87,000 clones, roughly 90% of them singletons. This CDR3 is built from 16 residues. The V end was cut by 4 bases, the J end by 0 bases, with 15 bases between. The V gene's germline CDR1 is SGDLS and CDR2 YYNGEE. Sequenced here: CD4+ or CD8+ T cells sorted from blood, sampled in a trial of the OX40 agonist ivuxolimab. The clonotype comes from an adult with an advanced solid tumor such as melanoma, head and neck, liver or kidney cancer. The chain carries TRBV9 and TRBJ2-3; D gene ambiguous. CDR3 DNA: TGTGCCAGCAGCACGGACCCAGTCGGTAGCACAGATACGCAGTATTTT. Translated: CASSTDPVGSTDTQYF.